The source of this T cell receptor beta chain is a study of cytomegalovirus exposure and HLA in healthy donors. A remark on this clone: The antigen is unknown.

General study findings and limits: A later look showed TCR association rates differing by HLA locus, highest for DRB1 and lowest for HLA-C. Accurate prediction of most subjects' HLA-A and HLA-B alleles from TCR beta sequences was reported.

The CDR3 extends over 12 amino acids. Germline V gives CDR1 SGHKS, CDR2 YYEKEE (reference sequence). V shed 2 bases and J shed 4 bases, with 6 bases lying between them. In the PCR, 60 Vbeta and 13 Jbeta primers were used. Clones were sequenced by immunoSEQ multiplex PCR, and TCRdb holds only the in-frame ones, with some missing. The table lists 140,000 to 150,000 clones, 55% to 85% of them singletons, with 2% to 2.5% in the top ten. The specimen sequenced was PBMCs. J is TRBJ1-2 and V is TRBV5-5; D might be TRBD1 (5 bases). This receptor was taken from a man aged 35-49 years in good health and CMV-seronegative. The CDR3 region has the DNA TGTGCCAGCAGCTTCGACAGCTATGGCTACACCTTC. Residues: CASSFDSYGYTF.